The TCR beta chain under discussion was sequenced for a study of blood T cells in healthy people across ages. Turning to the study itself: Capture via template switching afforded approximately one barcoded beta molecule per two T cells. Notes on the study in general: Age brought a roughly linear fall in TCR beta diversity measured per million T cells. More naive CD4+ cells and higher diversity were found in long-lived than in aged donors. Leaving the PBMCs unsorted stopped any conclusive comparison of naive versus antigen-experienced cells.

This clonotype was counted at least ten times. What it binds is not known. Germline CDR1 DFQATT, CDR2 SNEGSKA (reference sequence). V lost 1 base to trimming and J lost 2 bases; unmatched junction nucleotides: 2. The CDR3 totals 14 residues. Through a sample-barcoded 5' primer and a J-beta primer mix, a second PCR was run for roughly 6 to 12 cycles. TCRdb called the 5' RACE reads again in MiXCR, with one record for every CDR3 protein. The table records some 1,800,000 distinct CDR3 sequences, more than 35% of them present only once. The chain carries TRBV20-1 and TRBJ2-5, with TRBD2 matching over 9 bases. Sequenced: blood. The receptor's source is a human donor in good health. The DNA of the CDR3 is TGCAGTGCTAGAGTCAGCGGGGGGCAAGAGACCCAGTACTTC. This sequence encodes CSARVSGGQETQYF.